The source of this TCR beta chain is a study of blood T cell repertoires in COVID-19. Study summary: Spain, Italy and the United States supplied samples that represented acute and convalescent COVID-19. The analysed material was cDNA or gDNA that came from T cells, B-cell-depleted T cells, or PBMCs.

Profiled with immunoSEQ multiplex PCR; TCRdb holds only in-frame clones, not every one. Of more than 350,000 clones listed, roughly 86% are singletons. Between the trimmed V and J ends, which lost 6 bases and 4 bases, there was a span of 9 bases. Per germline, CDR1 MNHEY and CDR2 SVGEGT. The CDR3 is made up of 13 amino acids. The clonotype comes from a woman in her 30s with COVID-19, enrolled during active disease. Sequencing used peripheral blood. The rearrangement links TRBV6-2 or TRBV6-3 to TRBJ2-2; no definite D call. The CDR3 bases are TGTGCCAGCAGCTCCACACGCACCGGGGAGCTGTTTTTT. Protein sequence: CASSSTRTGELFF.